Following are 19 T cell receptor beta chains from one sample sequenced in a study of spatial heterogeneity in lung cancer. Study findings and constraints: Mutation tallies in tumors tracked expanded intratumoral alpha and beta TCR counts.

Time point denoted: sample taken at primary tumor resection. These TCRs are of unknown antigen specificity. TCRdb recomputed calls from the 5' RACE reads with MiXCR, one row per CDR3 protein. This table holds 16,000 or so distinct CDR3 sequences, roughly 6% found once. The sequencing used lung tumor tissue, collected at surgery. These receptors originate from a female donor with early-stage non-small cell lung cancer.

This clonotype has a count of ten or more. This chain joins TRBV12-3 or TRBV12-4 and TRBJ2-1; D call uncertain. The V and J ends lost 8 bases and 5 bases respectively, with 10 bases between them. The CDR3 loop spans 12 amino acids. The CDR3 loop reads CASRRTDNEQFF. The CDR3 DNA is TGTGCCAGCCGTCGGACCGACAATGAGCAGTTCTTC.

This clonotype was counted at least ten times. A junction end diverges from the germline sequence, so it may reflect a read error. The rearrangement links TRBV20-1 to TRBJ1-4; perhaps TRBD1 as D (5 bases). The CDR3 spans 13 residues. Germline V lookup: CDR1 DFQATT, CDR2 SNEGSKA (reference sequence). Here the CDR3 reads CSAGDSANEKLFF. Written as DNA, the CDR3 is TGCAGTGCTGGAGACAGTGCTAATGAAAAACTGTTTTTT.

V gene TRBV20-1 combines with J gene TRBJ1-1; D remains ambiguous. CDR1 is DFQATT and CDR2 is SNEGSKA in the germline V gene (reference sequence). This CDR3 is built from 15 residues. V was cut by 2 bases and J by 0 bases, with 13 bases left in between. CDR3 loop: CSARPPDSLNTEAFF. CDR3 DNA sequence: TGCAGTGCTAGACCGCCGGACTCCCTGAACACTGAAGCTTTCTTT.

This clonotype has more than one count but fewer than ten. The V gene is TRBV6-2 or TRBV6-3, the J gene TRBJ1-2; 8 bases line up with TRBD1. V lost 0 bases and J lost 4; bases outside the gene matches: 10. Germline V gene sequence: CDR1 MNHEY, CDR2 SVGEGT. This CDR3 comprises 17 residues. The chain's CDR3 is CASSYSDARGRGYGYTF. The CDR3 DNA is TGTGCCAGCAGTTACTCGGACGCCAGGGGGCGAGGCTATGGCTACACCTTC.

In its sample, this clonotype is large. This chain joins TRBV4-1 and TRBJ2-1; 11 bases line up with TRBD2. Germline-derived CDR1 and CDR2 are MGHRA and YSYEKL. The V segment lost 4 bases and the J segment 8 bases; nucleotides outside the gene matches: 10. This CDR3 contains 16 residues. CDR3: CASSPPGSGRADEQFF. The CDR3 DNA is TGCGCCAGCAGCCCGCCGGGTAGCGGGAGGGCGGATGAGCAGTTCTTC.

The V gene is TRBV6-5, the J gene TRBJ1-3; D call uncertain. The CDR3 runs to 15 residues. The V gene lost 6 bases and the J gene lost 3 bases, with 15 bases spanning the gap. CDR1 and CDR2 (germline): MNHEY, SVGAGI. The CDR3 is CASSRRAGLGNTIYF. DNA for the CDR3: TGTGCCAGCAGCCGACGGGCGGGTCTTGGAAACACCATATATTTT.

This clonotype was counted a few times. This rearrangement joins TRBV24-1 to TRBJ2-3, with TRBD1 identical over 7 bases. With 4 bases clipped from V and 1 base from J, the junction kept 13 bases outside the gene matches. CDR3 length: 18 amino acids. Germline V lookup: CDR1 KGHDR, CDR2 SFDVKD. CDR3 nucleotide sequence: TGTGCCACCAGTGAAGCGACAGGGCGTACAGCAGGCACAGATACGCAGTATTTT. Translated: CATSEATGRTAGTDTQYF.

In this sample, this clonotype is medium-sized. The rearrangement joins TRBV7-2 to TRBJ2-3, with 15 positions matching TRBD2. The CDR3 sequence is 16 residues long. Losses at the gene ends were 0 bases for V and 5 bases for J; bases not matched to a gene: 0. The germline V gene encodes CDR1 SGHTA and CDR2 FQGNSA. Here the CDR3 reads CASSLAGLAGGDTQYF. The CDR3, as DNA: TGTGCCAGCAGCTTAGCGGGACTAGCGGGAGGAGATACGCAGTATTTT.

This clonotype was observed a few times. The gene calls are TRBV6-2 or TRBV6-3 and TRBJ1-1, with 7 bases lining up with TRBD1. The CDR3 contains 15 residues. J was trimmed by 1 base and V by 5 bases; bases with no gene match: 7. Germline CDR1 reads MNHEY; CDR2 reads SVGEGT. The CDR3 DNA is TGTGCCAGCAGTAAACGGACAGGATCGAACACTGAAGCTTTCTTT. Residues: CASSKRTGSNTEAFF.

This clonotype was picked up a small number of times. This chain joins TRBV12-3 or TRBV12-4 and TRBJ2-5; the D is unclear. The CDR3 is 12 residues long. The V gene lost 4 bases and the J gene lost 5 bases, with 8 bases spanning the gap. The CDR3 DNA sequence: TGTGCCAGCAGTTGGTCGTCGGAGACCCAGTACTTC. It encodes CASSWSSETQYF.

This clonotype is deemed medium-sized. In DNA form, the CDR3 reads TGTGCCAGCAGCCAAGGGGCAGGAGGTAATCAGCCCCAGCATTTT. Residues: CASSQGAGGNQPQHF. The V and J genes are TRBV7-8 and TRBJ1-5, with D possibly being TRBD1 (5 bases). Looked up from germline, CDR1 is SGHVS and CDR2 is FQNEAQ. Trimming shortened V by 5 bases and J by 4 bases, and 15 bases separated the two germline ends. The CDR3 covers 15 residues.

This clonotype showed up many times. The CDR3 loop is CAWSRVKGTGELFF. The CDR3 coding sequence is TGTGCCTGGAGTAGGGTTAAAGGCACCGGGGAGCTGTTTTTT. The chain uses TRBV30 and TRBJ2-2; D not resolved. Trimming shortened V by 2 bases and J by 4 bases, and 11 bases separated the two germline ends. The CDR3 consists of 14 residues. Looked up from germline, CDR1 is GTSNPN and CDR2 is SVGIG (reference sequence).

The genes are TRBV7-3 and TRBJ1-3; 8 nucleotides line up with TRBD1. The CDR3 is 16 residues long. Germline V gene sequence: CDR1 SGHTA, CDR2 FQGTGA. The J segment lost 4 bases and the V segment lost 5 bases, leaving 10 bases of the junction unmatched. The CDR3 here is CASSPSGTGSGNTIYF. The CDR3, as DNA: TGTGCCAGCAGCCCTTCCGGGACAGGTTCGGGAAACACCATATATTTT.

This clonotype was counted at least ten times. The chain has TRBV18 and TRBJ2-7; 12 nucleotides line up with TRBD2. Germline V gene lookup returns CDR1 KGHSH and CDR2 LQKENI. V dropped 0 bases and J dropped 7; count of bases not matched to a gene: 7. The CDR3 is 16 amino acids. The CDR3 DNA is TGTGCCAGCTCACCACCGGGAGGACTAGCGGGGAGGGAGCAGTACTTC. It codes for CASSPPGGLAGREQYF.

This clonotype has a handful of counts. The CDR3 reads CASSLSVKNIQYF. CDR3 in DNA: TGCGCCAGCAGCTTGTCCGTTAAAAACATTCAGTACTTC. V is TRBV5-1 and J is TRBJ2-4; D is ambiguous. Germline V gives CDR1 SGHRS, CDR2 YFSETQ. Trimming took off 1 base at V and 4 bases at J, with 6 bases between the two ends. The CDR3 runs to 13 residues.

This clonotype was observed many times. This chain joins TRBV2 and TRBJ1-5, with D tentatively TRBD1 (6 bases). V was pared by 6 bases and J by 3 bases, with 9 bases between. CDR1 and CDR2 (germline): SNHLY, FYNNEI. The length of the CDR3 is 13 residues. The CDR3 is CASRGQSNQPQHF. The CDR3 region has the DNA TGTGCCAGCAGAGGACAGTCCAATCAGCCCCAGCATTTT.

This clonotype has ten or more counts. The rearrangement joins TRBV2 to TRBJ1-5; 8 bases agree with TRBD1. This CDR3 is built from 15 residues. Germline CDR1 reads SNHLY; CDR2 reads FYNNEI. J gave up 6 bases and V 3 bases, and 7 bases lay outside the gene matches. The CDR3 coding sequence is TGTGCCAGCAGTGACAGGACAGGGTCTGGTCAGCCCCAGCATTTT. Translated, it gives CASSDRTGSGQPQHF.

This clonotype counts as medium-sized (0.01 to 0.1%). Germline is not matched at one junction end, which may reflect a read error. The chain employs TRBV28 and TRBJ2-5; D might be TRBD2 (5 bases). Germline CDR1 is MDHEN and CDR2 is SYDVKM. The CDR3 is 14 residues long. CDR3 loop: CASRPPGNQGTQYF. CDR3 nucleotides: TGTGCCAGCAGGCCCCCCGGGAACCAAGGGACCCAGTACTTC.

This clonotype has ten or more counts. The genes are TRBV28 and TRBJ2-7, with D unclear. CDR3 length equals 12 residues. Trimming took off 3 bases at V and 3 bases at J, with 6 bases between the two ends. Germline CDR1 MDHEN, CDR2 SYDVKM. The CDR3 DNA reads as TGTGCCAGCAGTTTTAAAGGCTACGAGCAGTACTTC. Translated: CASSFKGYEQYF.